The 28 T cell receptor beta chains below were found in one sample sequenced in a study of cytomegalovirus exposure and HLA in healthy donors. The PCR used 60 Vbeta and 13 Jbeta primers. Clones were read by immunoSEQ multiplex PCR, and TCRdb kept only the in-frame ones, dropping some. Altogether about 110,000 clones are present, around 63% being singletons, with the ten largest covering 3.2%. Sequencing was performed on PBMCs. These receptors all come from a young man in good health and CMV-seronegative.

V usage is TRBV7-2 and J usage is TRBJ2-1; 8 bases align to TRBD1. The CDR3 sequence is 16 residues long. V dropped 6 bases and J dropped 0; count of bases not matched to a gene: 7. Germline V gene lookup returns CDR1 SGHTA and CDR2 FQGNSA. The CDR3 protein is CASSPPGGSSYNEQFF. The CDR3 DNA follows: TGTGCCAGCAGTCCTCCAGGGGGCAGCTCCTACAATGAGCAGTTCTTC.

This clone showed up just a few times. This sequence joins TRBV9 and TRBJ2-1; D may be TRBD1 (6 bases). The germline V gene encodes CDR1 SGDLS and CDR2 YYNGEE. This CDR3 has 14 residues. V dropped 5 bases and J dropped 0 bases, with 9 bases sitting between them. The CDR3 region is CASSTGSSYNEQFF. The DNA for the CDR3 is TGTGCCAGCAGTACAGGGAGCTCCTACAATGAGCAGTTCTTC.

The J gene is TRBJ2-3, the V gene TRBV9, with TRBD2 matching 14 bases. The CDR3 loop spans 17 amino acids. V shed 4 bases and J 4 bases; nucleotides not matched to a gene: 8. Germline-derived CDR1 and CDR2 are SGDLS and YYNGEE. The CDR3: CASSPTTSGRAADTQYF. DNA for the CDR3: TGTGCCAGCAGCCCGACGACTAGCGGGAGGGCTGCAGATACGCAGTATTTT.

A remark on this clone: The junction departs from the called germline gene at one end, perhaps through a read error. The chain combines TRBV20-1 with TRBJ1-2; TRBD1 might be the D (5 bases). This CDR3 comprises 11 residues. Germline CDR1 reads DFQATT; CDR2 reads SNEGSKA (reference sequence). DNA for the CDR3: TGCAGTGCTAGAGTGGGGGGGAAAGTGCCCTTC. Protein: CSARVGGKVPF.

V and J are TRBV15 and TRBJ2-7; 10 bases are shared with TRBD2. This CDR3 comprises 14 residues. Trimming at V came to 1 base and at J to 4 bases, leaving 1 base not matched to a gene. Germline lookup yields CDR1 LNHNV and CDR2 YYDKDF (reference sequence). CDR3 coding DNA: TGTGCCACCAGCAGAGGAGCGGGAGGGTACGAGCAGTACTTC. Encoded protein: CATSRGAGGYEQYF.

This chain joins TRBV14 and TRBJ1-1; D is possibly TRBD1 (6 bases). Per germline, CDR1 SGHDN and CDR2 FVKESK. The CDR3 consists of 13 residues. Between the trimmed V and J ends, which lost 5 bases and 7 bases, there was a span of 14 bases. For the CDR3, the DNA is TGTGCCAGCAGCGACCGGGACACCGTTGAAGCTTTCTTT. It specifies CASSDRDTVEAFF.

CDR3 amino acids: CASSPRLAGEGEQYF. The CDR3 DNA reads TGTGCCAGCAGCCCCAGACTAGCGGGAGAAGGAGAGCAGTACTTC. The J gene is TRBJ2-7, the V gene TRBV7-2, with 12 bases aligning to TRBD2. V lost 5 bases, J lost 7 bases, and 9 bases stayed unmatched. The CDR3 loop spans 15 amino acids. Germline V lookup: CDR1 SGHTA, CDR2 FQGNSA.

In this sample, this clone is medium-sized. CDR3 DNA: TGTGCCAGCAGTACCTTTTTGTTGAGCTCTGGAAACACCATATATTTT. Its protein product is CASSTFLLSSGNTIYF. The chain recombines TRBV28 with TRBJ1-3; D is uncertain. This CDR3 is 16 amino acids long. Trimming stripped 5 bases from V and 0 bases from J, with 14 bases between. Germline assignment: CDR1 MDHEN and CDR2 SYDVKM.

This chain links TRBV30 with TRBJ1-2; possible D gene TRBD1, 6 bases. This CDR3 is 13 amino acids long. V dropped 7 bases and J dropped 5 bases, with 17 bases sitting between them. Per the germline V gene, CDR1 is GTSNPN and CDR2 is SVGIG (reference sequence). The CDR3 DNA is TGTGCCTACCGGGAGGGGGGGGCTTATGGCTACACCTTC. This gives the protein CAYREGGAYGYTF.

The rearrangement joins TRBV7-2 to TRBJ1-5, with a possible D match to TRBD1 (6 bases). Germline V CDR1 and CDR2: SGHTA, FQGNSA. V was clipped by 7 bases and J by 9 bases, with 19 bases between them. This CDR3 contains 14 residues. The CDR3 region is CASTAGTLMLPQHF. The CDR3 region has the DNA TGTGCCAGCACCGCCGGGACACTGATGCTGCCCCAGCATTTT.

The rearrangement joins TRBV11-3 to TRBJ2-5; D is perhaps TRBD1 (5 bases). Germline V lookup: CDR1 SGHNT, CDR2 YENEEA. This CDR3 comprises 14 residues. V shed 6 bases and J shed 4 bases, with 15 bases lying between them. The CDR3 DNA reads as TGTGCCAGCAGTCCCCCAGGGAAGCGAGAGACCCAGTACTTC. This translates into CASSPPGKRETQYF.

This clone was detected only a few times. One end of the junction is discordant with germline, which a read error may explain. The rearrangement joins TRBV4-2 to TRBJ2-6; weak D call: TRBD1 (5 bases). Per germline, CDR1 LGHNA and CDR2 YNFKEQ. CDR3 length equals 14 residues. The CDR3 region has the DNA TGTGCCAGCAGCCCGTCCTCTGGGGCCAACGGCCTGACTTTC. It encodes CASSPSSGANGLTF.

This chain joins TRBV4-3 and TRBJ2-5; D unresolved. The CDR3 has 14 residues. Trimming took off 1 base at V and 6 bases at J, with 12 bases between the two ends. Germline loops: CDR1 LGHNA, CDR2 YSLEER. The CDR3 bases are TGCGCCAGCAGCCAAGCTGGCGGCCCGAAGACCCAGTACTTC. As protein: CASSQAGGPKTQYF.

The CDR3 sequence is CASALRQGMNTEAFF. The DNA of the CDR3 is TGTGCCAGCGCATTAAGACAGGGCATGAACACTGAAGCTTTCTTT. The J gene is TRBJ1-1, the V gene TRBV7-9, with 7 bases identical to TRBD1. V lost 8 bases to trimming and J lost 0 bases; unmatched junction nucleotides: 9. The CDR3 is made up of 15 amino acids. The germline V gene has CDR1 SEHNR and CDR2 FQNEAQ (reference sequence).

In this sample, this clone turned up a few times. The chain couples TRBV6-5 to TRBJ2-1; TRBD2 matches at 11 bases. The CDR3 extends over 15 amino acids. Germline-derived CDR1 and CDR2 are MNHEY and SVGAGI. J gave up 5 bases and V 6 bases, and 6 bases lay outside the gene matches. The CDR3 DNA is TGTGCCAGCAGCAAAGGGACTAGCGGAAACAATGAGCAGTTCTTC. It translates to CASSKGTSGNNEQFF.

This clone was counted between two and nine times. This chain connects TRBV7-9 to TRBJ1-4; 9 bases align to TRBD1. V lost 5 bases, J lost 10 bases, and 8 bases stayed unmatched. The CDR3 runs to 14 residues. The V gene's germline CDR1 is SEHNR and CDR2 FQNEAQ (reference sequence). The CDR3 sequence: CASSQTGGVGKLFF. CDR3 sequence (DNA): TGTGCCAGCAGCCAAACAGGGGGCGTGGGAAAACTGTTTTTT. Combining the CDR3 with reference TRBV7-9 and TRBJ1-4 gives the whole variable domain DTGVSQNPRHKITKRGQNVTFRCDPISEHNRLYWYRQTLGQGPEFLTYFQNEAQLEKSRLLSDRFSAERPKGSFSTLEIQRTEQGDSAMYLCASSQTGGVGKLFFGSGTQLSVL.

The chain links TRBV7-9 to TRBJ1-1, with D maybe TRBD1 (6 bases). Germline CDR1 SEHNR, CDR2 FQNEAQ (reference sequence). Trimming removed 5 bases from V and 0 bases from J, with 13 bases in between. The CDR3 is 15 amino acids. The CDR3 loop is CASSLDSLMNTEAFF. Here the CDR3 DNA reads TGTGCCAGCAGCCTGGACAGTTTAATGAACACTGAAGCTTTCTTT.

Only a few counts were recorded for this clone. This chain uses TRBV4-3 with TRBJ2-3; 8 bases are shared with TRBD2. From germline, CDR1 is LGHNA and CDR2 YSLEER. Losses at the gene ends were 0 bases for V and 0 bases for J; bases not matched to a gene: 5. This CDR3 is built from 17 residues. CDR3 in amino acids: CASSQDRGGKSTDTQYF. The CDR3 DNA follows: TGCGCCAGCAGCCAAGATCGGGGGGGCAAGAGCACAGATACGCAGTATTTT.

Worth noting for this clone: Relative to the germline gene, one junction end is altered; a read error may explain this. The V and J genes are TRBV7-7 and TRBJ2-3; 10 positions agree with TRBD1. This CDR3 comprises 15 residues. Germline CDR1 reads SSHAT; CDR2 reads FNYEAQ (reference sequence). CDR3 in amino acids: CASSTGTGATDTQYF. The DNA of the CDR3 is TGTGCTAGCAGCACCGGGACAGGGGCCACAGATACGCAGTATTTT.

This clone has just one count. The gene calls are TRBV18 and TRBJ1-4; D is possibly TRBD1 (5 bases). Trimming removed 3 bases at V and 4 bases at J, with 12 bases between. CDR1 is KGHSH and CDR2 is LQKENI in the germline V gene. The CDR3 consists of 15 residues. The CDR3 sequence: CASSPTETYNEKLFF. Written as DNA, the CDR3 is TGTGCCAGCTCACCGACAGAGACTTATAATGAAAAACTGTTTTTT.

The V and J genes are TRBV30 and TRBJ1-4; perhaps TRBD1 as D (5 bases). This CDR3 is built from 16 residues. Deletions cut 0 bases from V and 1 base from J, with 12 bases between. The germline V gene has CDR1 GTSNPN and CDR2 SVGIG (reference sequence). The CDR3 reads CAWSVQDTLTNEKLFF. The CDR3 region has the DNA TGTGCCTGGAGTGTACAGGACACCCTAACTAATGAAAAACTGTTTTTT.

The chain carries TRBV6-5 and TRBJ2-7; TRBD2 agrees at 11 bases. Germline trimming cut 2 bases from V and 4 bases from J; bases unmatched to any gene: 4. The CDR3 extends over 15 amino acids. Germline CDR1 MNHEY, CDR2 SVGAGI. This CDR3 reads CASSYRLAGNYEQYF. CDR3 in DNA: TGTGCCAGCAGTTACCGACTAGCGGGAAATTACGAGCAGTACTTC.

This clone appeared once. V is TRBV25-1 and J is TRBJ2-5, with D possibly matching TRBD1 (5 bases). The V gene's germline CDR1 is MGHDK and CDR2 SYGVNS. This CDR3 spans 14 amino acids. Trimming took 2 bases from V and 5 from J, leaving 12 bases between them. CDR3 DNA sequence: TGTGCCAGCAGTGAAGAATGGGCAGGGGAGACCCAGTACTTC. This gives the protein CASSEEWAGETQYF.

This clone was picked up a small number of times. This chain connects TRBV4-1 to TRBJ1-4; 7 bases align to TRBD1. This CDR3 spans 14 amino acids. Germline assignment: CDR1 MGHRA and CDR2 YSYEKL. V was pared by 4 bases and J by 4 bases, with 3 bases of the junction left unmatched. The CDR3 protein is CASSRGQYNEKLFF. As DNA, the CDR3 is TGCGCCAGCAGCCGGGGACAGTATAATGAAAAACTGTTTTTT.

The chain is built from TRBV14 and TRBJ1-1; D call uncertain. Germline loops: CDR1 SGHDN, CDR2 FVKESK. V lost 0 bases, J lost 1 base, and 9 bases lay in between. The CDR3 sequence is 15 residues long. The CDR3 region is CASSQDQARNTEAFF. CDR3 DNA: TGTGCCAGCAGCCAAGACCAAGCCCGGAACACTGAAGCTTTCTTT. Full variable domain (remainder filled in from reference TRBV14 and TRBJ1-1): EAGVTQFPSHSVIEKGQTVTLRCDPISGHDNLYWYRRVMGKEIKFLLHFVKESKQDESGMPNNRFLAERTGGTYSTLKVQPAELEDSGVYFCASSQDQARNTEAFFGQGTRLTVV.

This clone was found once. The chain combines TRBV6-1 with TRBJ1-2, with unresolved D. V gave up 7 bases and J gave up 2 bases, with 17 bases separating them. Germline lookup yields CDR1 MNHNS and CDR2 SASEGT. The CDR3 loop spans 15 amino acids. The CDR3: CASIPGKVQNYGYTF. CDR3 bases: TGTGCCAGCATCCCCGGCAAGGTACAGAACTATGGCTACACCTTC.

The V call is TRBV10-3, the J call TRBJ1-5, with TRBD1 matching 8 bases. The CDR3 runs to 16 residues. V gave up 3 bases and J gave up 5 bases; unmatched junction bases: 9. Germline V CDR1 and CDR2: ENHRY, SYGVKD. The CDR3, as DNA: TGTGCCATCAGTGAAAGGGCAGGGGGCGAGTATCAGCCCCAGCATTTT. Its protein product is CAISERAGGEYQPQHF.

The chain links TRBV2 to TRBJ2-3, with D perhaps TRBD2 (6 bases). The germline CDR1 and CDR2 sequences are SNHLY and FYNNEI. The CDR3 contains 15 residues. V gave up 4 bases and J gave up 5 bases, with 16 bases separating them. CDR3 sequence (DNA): TGTGCCAGCAGTGGGAGCCCCACCGGGGGAGATACGCAGTATTTT. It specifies CASSGSPTGGDTQYF. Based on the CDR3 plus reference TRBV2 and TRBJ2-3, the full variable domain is EPEVTQTPSHQVTQMGQEVILRCVPISNHLYFYWYRQILGQKVEFLVSFYNNEISEKSEIFDDQFSVERPDGSNFTLKIRSTKLEDSAMYFCASSGSPTGGDTQYFGPGTRLTVL.